This TCR beta chain derives from a study of patients and donors after allogeneic stem cell transplantation. From the RT-PCR reads, TCRdb called clonotypes with MiXCR, one entry per CDR3 protein. The data show roughly 940,000 distinct CDR3 sequences, about a sixth seen once. The V gene lost 4 bases and the J gene lost 1 base, with 10 bases spanning the gap. The CDR3 spans 14 residues. CDR1 and CDR2 (germline): LGHDT, YNNKEL (reference sequence). The sample comprised blood, either unsorted or a sorted T cell fraction (not recorded which). The chain links TRBV3-1 to TRBJ1-1; D is undetermined. The TCR was taken from a human donor who was either an allogeneic HSCT recipient or a stem cell or donor lymphocyte infusion donor (not recorded which). It is not recorded whose cells these are; they may come from a transplant donor. CDR3 loop: CASSPLTANTEAFF. The CDR3 DNA reads TGTGCCAGCAGCCCGCTGACGGCGAACACTGAAGCTTTCTTT.